Presented here are 30 T cell receptor beta chains from one specimen sequenced in a study of shared clonotypes between healthy human individuals. Naive-designated CD8 cells lacked CD45RO, were positively enriched for CCR7, and omitted terminally differentiated effector memory CD45RA+ cells. The method was immunoSEQ multiplex PCR; TCRdb's version includes in-frame clones alone and lacks a portion of them. The repertoire holds around 2,100,000 clones, with roughly 94% as singletons. The sequenced material came from naive CD8+ T cells sorted from blood. The receptors stem from a man aged 18 to 30 in good health.

This clone has only one observation. The rearrangement joins TRBV7-9 to TRBJ1-1, with a possible D match to TRBD1 (5 bases). The V and J ends lost 5 bases and 3 bases respectively, with 13 bases between them. CDR3 length: 14 amino acids. The germline CDR1 and CDR2 sequences are SEHNR and FQNEAQ (reference sequence). The CDR3 sequence: CASSRPGGHTEAFF. CDR3 sequence (DNA): TGTGCCAGCAGCCGACCGGGGGGTCACACTGAAGCTTTCTTT.

The CDR3 DNA reads as TGTGCCAGCAGCCCAACTTTCGTAGCGAGACAAGAGACCCAGTACTTC. Translated, it gives CASSPTFVARQETQYF. The J gene is TRBJ2-5, the V gene TRBV7-9, with a tentative D call TRBD2 (5 bases). There are 16 residues in the CDR3. Per germline, CDR1 SEHNR and CDR2 FQNEAQ (reference sequence). Trimming took 5 bases from V and 2 from J, leaving 18 bases between them.

V usage is TRBV19 and J usage is TRBJ1-6; D is possibly TRBD1 (5 bases). Trimming left V 8 bases short and J 9 bases short, with 11 bases between. The germline V gene has CDR1 LNHDA and CDR2 SQIVND (reference sequence). CDR3 length: 12 amino acids. Here the CDR3 reads CASGSGLSPLHF. CDR3 nucleotide sequence: TGTGCCAGTGGGTCAGGGCTTTCACCCCTCCACTTT.

The chain combines TRBV6-5 with TRBJ1-2; D gene unclear. Trimming took off 7 bases at V and 4 bases at J, with 16 bases between the two ends. CDR3 length equals 14 residues. From germline, CDR1 is MNHEY and CDR2 SVGAGI. The CDR3, as DNA: TGTGCCAGCACCGTGGCCCCAGGTGGCTATGGCTACACCTTC. Protein sequence: CASTVAPGGYGYTF.

The CDR3 is CASSLFGQGVHNEQFF. CDR3 coding DNA: TGTGCCAGCAGCTTATTCGGACAGGGAGTCCACAATGAGCAGTTCTTC. This rearrangement joins TRBV13 to TRBJ2-1, with 8 nucleotides matching TRBD1. Germline CDR1 reads PRHDT; CDR2 reads FYEKMQ (reference sequence). The CDR3 is 16 residues long. J lost 5 bases, V lost 2 bases, and 8 bases had no gene match.

The chain joins TRBV9 to TRBJ2-2; 8 bases match TRBD2. The germline CDR1 and CDR2 sequences are SGDLS and YYNGEE. Trimming cost V 4 bases and J 5 bases; bases outside gene matches: 19. The CDR3 is 19 residues long. The CDR3 DNA follows: TGTGCCAGCAGCCCCAACCTTGGACTAGCTCCTCTTAGGACCGGGGAGCTGTTTTTT. Encoded protein: CASSPNLGLAPLRTGELFF.

In its sample, this clone was seen a few times. The chain is built from TRBV27 and TRBJ1-2; maybe TRBD1 (6 bases). CDR1 is MNHEY and CDR2 is SMNVEV in the germline V gene (reference sequence). The CDR3 sequence is 15 residues long. Deletions cut 7 bases from V and 4 bases from J, with 19 bases between. For the CDR3, the DNA is TGTGCCAGCACCTCATCCGCGGGGGCCGTCTATGGCTACACCTTC. Its protein product is CASTSSAGAVYGYTF.

Note on this clone: The same CDR3 arises from other DNA sequences in this sample as well. The gene calls are TRBV7-8 and TRBJ2-7; no definite D call. Germline CDR1 is SGHVS and CDR2 is FQNEAQ. The CDR3 loop spans 13 amino acids. Deletions cut 5 bases from V and 2 bases from J, with 10 bases between. CDR3 loop: CASSPGLTYEQYF. The CDR3 DNA sequence: TGTGCCAGCAGCCCCGGATTGACCTACGAGCAGTACTTC.

The chain employs TRBV28 and TRBJ2-3; the D gene is possibly TRBD1 (5 bases). Germline V lookup: CDR1 MDHEN, CDR2 SYDVKM. This CDR3 is 16 amino acids long. Deletions cut 5 bases from V and 0 bases from J, with 15 bases between. The CDR3 DNA reads TGTGCCAGCAGTCTACCTCGCGGACAAAGCACAGATACGCAGTATTTT. This gives the protein CASSLPRGQSTDTQYF.

The rearrangement links TRBV4-1 to TRBJ2-3, with TRBD2 identical over 9 bases. Germline values: CDR1 MGHRA, CDR2 YSYEKL. Losses at the gene ends were 3 bases for V and 4 bases for J; bases not matched to a gene: 8. The CDR3 sequence is 16 residues long. The CDR3 nucleotides are TGCGCCAGCAGCCACCCCGGGACTAGCAGTTCAGATACGCAGTATTTT. This encodes CASSHPGTSSSDTQYF.

The chain combines TRBV15 with TRBJ2-5; D is unclear. This CDR3 has 13 amino acids. The V end was cut by 5 bases, the J end by 1 base, with 8 bases between. Per the germline V gene, CDR1 is LNHNV and CDR2 is YYDKDF (reference sequence). The CDR3 sequence is CATSPTSQETQYF. The CDR3 DNA reads as TGTGCCACCAGCCCCACCTCCCAAGAGACCCAGTACTTC.

The rearrangement uses TRBV7-6 and TRBJ2-1; 7 bases match TRBD1. Germline lookup yields CDR1 SGHVS and CDR2 FNYEAQ. This CDR3 region has 15 residues. V shed 0 bases and J 5 bases; nucleotides not matched to a gene: 4. The CDR3 protein is CASSLATTGHNEQFF. The DNA of the CDR3 is TGTGCCAGCAGCTTAGCAACGACAGGGCACAATGAGCAGTTCTTC.

This sequence joins TRBV27 and TRBJ2-2, with unresolved D. Trimming shortened V by 1 base and J by 1 base, and 25 bases separated the two germline ends. The CDR3 is 21 residues long. From germline, CDR1 is MNHEY and CDR2 SMNVEV (reference sequence). Here the CDR3 reads CASSLYPTSYVGLRNTGELFF. The CDR3 bases are TGTGCCAGCAGTTTATACCCGACGAGTTATGTAGGTTTAAGGAACACCGGGGAGCTGTTTTTT.

V and J are TRBV9 and TRBJ2-2; 9 positions agree with TRBD1. CDR1 is SGDLS, CDR2 YYNGEE, per germline. The CDR3 totals 13 residues. J gave up 3 bases and V 10 bases, and 4 bases lay outside the gene matches. CDR3 residues: CACRDRDTGELFF. The CDR3 DNA sequence: TGTGCCTGTCGGGACAGGGACACCGGGGAGCTGTTTTTT.

This clone was counted once. This chain links TRBV6-6 with TRBJ2-7; D gene unclear. Per the germline V gene, CDR1 is MNHNY and CDR2 is SVGAGI (reference sequence). V lost 4 bases and J 3 bases, leaving 7 bases between the germline ends. The length of the CDR3 is 12 residues. The DNA of the CDR3 is TGTGCCAGCAGTTTTCCCCTCTACGAGCAGTACTTC. It codes for CASSFPLYEQYF.

The gene calls are TRBV7-6 and TRBJ2-5; D gene ambiguous. Trimming left V 5 bases short and J 2 bases short, with 24 bases between. Germline-derived CDR1 and CDR2 are SGHVS and FNYEAQ. The CDR3 contains 18 residues. The DNA of the CDR3 is TGTGCCAGCAGCCCCGACTTGCGAAGTTCCCTAGATCAAGAGACCCAGTACTTC. This translates into CASSPDLRSSLDQETQYF.

The genes are TRBV9 and TRBJ1-6, with TRBD1 matching over 10 bases. Germline V gives CDR1 SGDLS, CDR2 YYNGEE. This CDR3 contains 16 residues. V lost 3 bases to trimming and J lost 8 bases; unmatched junction nucleotides: 8. CDR3 sequence: CASSATGTGVYSPLHF. CDR3 nucleotides: TGTGCCAGCAGCGCAACCGGGACAGGGGTGTATTCACCCCTCCACTTT.

The genes are TRBV5-6 and TRBJ2-1, with D unresolved. The CDR3 loop spans 14 amino acids. CDR1 and CDR2 (germline): SGHDT, YYEEEE. Trimming pared 0 bases from V and 2 bases from J, leaving 6 bases between. The CDR3 coding sequence is TGTGCCAGCAGCTTGGAGACTCCCTACAATGAGCAGTTCTTC. Its protein product is CASSLETPYNEQFF.

The chain is built from TRBV10-1 and TRBJ2-7; D ambiguous. V was shortened by 7 bases and J by 2 bases, with 9 bases between the two germline ends. Germline CDR1 is WNHNN and CDR2 is SYGVQD (reference sequence). The CDR3 length is 12 residues. The DNA for the CDR3 is TGCGCCAGCAAAGAGGACGCCTACGAGCAGTACTTC. It encodes CASKEDAYEQYF.

J is TRBJ1-2 and V is TRBV7-8; 7 nucleotides line up with TRBD1. This CDR3 is built from 17 residues. Looked up from germline, CDR1 is SGHVS and CDR2 is FQNEAQ. Losses at the gene ends were 5 bases for V and 4 bases for J; bases not matched to a gene: 16. CDR3 in amino acids: CASSPKAGDSEPYGYTF. The CDR3 coding sequence is TGTGCCAGCAGCCCTAAGGCGGGGGACAGTGAACCCTATGGCTACACCTTC.

This chain connects TRBV9 to TRBJ1-1; D gene uncertain. The CDR3 length is 14 residues. Trimming took 3 bases from V and 1 from J, leaving 10 bases between them. The V gene's germline CDR1 is SGDLS and CDR2 YYNGEE. The CDR3 here is CASSADGSNTEAFF. The CDR3 bases are TGTGCCAGCAGCGCCGACGGGTCGAACACTGAAGCTTTCTTT.

The rearrangement links TRBV11-2 to TRBJ1-2, with a tentative D call TRBD1 (5 bases). With 3 bases removed from V and 0 bases from J, the gap between germline ends came to 11 bases. The length of the CDR3 is 15 residues. Germline V gives CDR1 SGHAT, CDR2 FQNNGV. CDR3 nucleotides: TGTGCCAGCAGCTTGGGGCACAACCCTAACTATGGCTACACCTTC. Translated, it gives CASSLGHNPNYGYTF.

Details on this clone: The same CDR3 also results from other DNA sequences found in this sample. The genes are TRBV5-5 and TRBJ1-1, with TRBD1 matching over 10 bases. J lost 5 bases, V lost 3 bases, and 4 bases had no gene match. The CDR3 is 14 residues long. Germline CDR1 SGHKS, CDR2 YYEKEE (reference sequence). The CDR3 DNA reads TGTGCCAGCAGCTGGACAGGGGGGACGACTGAAGCTTTCTTT. This codes for CASSWTGGTTEAFF.

CDR3 region: CASSRVSYNEQFF. Written as DNA, the CDR3 is TGTGCCAGCAGCAGGGTGTCCTACAATGAGCAGTTCTTC. V is TRBV16 and J is TRBJ2-1; unclear D gene. Germline V gene lookup returns CDR1 KGHSY and CDR2 FQNENV. The CDR3 consists of 13 residues. Trimming removed 5 bases at V and 1 base at J, with 6 bases between.

This clone appeared once. This specimen includes other DNA sequences encoding the same CDR3. V and J are TRBV9 and TRBJ2-7; D might be TRBD2 (6 bases). Trimming left V 4 bases short and J 2 bases short, with 13 bases between. Germline loops: CDR1 SGDLS, CDR2 YYNGEE. The CDR3 loop spans 14 amino acids. The CDR3 region is CASSPEGGPYEQYF. For the CDR3, the DNA is TGTGCCAGCAGCCCAGAAGGAGGGCCCTACGAGCAGTACTTC.

This clone is a singleton in its sample. The rearrangement joins TRBV27 to TRBJ2-7; D is undetermined. CDR1 is MNHEY, CDR2 SMNVEV, per germline (reference sequence). Trimming cost V 3 bases and J 2 bases, with 8 bases left between them. This CDR3 is 13 amino acids long. Written as DNA, the CDR3 is TGTGCCAGCAGTTTCCAGGTAACCTACGAGCAGTACTTC. This gives the protein CASSFQVTYEQYF.

The chain uses TRBV11-2 and TRBJ2-7; no reliable D call. This CDR3 region has 13 residues. Germline V gene data show CDR1 as SGHAT and CDR2 as FQNNGV. Trimming took 1 base from V and 2 from J, leaving 6 bases between them. For the CDR3, the DNA is TGTGCCAGCAGCTTAGGCAAGGCCTACGAGCAGTACTTC. It codes for CASSLGKAYEQYF.

CDR3 residues: CASSTSSGANIQYF. DNA for the CDR3: TGTGCCAGCAGCACATCTAGCGGGGCGAACATTCAGTACTTC. The chain joins TRBV9 to TRBJ2-4; TRBD2 matches at 9 bases. V was clipped by 4 bases and J by 7 bases; unmatched bases: 6. Germline V gene data show CDR1 as SGDLS and CDR2 as YYNGEE. The CDR3 sequence is 14 residues long.

The rearrangement links TRBV27 to TRBJ2-4, with D perhaps given as TRBD1 or TRBD2 (5 bases each). Germline V CDR1 and CDR2: MNHEY, SMNVEV (reference sequence). The CDR3 has 17 residues. The ends were cut back, 5 bases at V and 1 base at J, with 18 bases in the middle. CDR3 amino acids: CASSPQRGPGAKNIQYF. The CDR3 DNA sequence: TGTGCCAGCAGTCCGCAACGGGGCCCCGGGGCCAAAAACATTCAGTACTTC.

In regard to this clone: Other DNA sequences in the sample encode the same CDR3. The chain joins TRBV5-4 to TRBJ2-7, with D possibly TRBD2 on 5 matching bases. The V and J ends lost 3 bases and 2 bases respectively, with 18 bases between them. The CDR3 loop spans 16 amino acids. Per the germline V gene, CDR1 is SGHNT and CDR2 is YYREEE (reference sequence). CDR3 in amino acids: CASSSLAGEGPYEQYF. CDR3 coding DNA: TGTGCCAGCAGCTCCTTAGCCGGGGAAGGGCCCTACGAGCAGTACTTC.